This TCR beta chain came from a study of blood T cell repertoires in COVID-19. Authors' data handling: Amplified reference gene primers provided the basis for estimating nucleated cell counts. Profiling relied on immunoSEQ multiplex PCR, and the TCRdb table lists in-frame clones only, not all of them. V and J calls and clone size follow that table, whereas D and trimming were derived from the DNA. The sample lists 180,000 or so clones, around 85% occurring once. The material sequenced was peripheral blood. The clonotype was recovered from a man aged 55 to 70 who had recovered from COVID-19.

CDR3 amino acids: CASSQEDLNTGELFF. The CDR3 bases are TGTGCCAGCAGCCAAGAGGACTTAAACACCGGGGAGCTGTTTTTT. This sequence joins TRBV4-2 and TRBJ2-2; TRBD2 is a possible D gene (5 bases). Trimming took off 0 bases at V and 2 bases at J, with 7 bases between the two ends. Germline V gene data show CDR1 as LGHNA and CDR2 as YNFKEQ. CDR3 length: 15 residues.